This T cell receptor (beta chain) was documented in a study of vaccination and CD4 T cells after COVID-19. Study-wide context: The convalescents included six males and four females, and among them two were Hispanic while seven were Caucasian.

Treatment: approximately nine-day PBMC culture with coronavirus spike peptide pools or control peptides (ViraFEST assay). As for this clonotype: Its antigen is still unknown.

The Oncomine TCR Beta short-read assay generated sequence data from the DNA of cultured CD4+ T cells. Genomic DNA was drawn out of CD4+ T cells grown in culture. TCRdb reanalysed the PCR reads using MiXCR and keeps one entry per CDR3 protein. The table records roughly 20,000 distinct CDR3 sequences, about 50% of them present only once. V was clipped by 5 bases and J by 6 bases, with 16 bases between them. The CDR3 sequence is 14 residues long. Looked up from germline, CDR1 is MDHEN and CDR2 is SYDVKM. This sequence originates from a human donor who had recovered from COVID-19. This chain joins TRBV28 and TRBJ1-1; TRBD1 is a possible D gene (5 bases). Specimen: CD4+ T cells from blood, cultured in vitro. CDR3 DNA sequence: TGTGCCAGCAGTAAACCAACAGGCTTTTCTGAAGCTTTCTTT. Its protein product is CASSKPTGFSEAFF.